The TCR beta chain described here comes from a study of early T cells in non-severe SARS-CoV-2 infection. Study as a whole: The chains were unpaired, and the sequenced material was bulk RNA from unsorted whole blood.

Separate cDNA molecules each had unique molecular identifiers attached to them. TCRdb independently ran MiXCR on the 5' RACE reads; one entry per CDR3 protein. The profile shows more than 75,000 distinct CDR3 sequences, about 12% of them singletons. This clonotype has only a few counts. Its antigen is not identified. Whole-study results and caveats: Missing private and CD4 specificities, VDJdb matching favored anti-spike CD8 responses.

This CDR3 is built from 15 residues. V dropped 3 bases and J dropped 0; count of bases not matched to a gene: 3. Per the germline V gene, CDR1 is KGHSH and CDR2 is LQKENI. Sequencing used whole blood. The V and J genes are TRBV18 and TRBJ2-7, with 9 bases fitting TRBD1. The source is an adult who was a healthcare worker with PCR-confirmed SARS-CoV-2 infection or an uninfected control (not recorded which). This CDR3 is CASSPPQGASYEQYF. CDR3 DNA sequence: TGTGCCAGCTCACCCCCACAGGGGGCCTCCTACGAGCAGTACTTC.